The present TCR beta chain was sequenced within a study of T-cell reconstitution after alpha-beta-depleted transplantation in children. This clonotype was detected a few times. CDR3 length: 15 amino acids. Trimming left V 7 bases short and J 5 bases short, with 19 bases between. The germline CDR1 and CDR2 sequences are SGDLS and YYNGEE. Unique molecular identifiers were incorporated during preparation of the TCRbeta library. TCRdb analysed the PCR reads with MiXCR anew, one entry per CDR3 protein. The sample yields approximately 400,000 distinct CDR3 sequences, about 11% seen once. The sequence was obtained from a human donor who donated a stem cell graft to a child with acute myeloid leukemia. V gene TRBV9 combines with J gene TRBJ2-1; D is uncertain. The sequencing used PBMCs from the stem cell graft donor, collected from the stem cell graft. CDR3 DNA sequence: TGTGCCAGCGGGTCATCACCCGGCGTCAACAATGAGCAGTTCTTC. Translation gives CASGSSPGVNNEQFF.